The clone carrying this TCR beta chain has more than one count but fewer than ten. MiXCR was run by TCRdb on the PCR reads, yielding one entry per CDR3 protein. In the table there are about 85,000 distinct CDR3 sequences, about half of which are singletons. These data are taken from a study of CDR3 diversity in severe acne. The TCR originated in a male donor in good health, serving as a control. The sample comprised blood.

CDR3 sequence: CSARDPKSPYGYTF. The CDR3 region has the DNA TGCAGTGCTAGAGATCCTAAGTCACCCTATGGCTACACCTTC. The chain is built from TRBV20-1 and TRBJ1-2; D is undetermined. Trimming removed 0 bases from V and 4 bases from J, with 12 bases in between. The germline V gene encodes CDR1 DFQATT and CDR2 SNEGSKA (reference sequence). The CDR3 consists of 14 residues.